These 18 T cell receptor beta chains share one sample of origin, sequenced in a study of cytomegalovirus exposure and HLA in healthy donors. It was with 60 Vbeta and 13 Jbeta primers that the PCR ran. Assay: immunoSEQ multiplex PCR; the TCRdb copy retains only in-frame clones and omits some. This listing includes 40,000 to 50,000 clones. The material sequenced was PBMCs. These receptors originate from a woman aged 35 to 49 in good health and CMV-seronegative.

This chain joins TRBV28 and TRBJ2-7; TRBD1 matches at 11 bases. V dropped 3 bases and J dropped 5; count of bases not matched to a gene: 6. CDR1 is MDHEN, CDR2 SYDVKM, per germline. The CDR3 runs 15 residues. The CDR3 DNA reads TGTGCCAGCAGTTTTAGGGACAGGGGGGGCAACGAGCAGTACTTC. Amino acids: CASSFRDRGGNEQYF.

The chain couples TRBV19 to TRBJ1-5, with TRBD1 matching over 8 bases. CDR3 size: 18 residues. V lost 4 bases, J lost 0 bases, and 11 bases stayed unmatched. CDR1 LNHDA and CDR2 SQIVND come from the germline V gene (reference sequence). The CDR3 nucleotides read TGTGCCAGTAGTAACGGACAGGGATTAGGGTATAGCAATCAGCCCCAGCATTTT. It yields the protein CASSNGQGLGYSNQPQHF.

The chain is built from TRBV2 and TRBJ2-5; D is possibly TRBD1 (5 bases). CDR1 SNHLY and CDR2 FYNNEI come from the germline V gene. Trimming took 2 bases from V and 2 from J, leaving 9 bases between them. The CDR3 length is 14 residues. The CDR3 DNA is TGTGCCAGCAGTGAATGGCGACAGCAAGAGACCCAGTACTTC. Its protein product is CASSEWRQQETQYF.

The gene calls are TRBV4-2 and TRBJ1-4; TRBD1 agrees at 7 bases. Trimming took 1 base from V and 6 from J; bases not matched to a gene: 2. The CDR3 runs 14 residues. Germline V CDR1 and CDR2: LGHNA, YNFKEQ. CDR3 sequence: CASSQGQGDEKLFF. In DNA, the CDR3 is TGTGCCAGCAGCCAAGGACAGGGAGATGAAAAACTGTTTTTT.

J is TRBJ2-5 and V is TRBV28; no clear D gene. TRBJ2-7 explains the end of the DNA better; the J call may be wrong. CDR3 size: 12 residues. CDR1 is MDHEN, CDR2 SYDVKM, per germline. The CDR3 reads CATCDTTYEQYF. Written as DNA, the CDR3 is TGTGCCACATGTGATACTACCTACGAGCAGTACTTC.

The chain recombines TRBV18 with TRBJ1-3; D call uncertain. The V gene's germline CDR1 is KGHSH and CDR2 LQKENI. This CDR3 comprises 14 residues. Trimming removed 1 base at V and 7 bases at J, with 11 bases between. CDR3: CASSPQGRGNTIYF. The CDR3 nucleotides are TGTGCCAGCTCACCACAGGGTCGGGGTAACACCATATATTTT.

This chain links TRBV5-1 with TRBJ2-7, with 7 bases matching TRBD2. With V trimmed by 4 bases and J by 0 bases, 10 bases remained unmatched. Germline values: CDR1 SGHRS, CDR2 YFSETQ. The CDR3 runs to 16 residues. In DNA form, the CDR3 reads TGCGCCAGCAGCGCTTCTTGGCGCGGGAGCTCCTACGAGCAGTACTTC. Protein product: CASSASWRGSSYEQYF.

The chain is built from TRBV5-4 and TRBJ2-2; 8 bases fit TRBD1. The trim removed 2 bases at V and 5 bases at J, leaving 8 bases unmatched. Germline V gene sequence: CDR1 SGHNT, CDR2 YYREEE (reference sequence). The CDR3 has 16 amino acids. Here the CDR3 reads CASSFRDRGKTGELFF. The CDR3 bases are TGTGCCAGCAGCTTCCGAGACAGGGGAAAAACCGGGGAGCTGTTTTTT.

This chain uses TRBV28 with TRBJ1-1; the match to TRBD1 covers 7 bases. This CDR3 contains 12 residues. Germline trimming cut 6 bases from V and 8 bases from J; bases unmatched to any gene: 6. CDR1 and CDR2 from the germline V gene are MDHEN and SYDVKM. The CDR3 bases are TGTGCCAGCAGGGACTCGACAGGGGAAGCTTTCTTT. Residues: CASRDSTGEAFF.

The CDR3 protein is CASSPWTSGSDYEQYF. DNA of the CDR3: TGTGCCAGCAGCCCGTGGACTAGCGGGAGCGACTACGAGCAGTACTTC. The chain recombines TRBV5-4 with TRBJ2-7, with 13 bases aligning to TRBD2. Germline CDR1 and CDR2: SGHNT and YYREEE (reference sequence). This CDR3 has 16 residues. V lost 4 bases and J lost 3; bases outside the gene matches: 7.

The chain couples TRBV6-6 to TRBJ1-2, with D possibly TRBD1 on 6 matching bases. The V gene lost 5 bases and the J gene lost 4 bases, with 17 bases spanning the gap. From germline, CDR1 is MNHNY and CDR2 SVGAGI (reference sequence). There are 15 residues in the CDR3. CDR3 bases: TGTGCCAGCAGTGTTATTAACAGGGAAAGCTATGGCTACACCTTC. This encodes CASSVINRESYGYTF.

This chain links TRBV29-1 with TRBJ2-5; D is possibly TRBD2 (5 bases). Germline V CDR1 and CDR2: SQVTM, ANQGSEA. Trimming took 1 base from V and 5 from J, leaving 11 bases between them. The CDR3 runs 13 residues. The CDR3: CSVEVPGEETQYF. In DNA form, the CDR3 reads TGCAGCGTTGAAGTCCCTGGGGAGGAGACCCAGTACTTC.

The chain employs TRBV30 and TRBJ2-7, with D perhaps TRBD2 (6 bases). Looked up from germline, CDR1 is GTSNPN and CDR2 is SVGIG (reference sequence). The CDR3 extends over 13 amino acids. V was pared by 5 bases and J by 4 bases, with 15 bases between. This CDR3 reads CAWDKWRGYEQYF. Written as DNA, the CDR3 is TGTGCCTGGGACAAGTGGCGGGGTTACGAGCAGTACTTC.

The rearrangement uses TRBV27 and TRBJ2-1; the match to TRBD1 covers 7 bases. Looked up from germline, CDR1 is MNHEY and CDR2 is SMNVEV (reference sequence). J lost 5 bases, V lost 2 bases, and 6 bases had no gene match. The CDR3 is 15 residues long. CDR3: CASSLRQGTNNEQFF. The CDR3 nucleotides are TGTGCCAGCAGTTTAAGACAGGGCACGAACAATGAGCAGTTCTTC.

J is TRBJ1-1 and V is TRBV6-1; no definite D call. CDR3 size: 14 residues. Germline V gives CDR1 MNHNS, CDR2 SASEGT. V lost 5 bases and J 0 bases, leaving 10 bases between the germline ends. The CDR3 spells CASSLPGMNTEAFF. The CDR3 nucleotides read TGTGCCAGCAGTCTACCCGGGATGAACACTGAAGCTTTCTTT.

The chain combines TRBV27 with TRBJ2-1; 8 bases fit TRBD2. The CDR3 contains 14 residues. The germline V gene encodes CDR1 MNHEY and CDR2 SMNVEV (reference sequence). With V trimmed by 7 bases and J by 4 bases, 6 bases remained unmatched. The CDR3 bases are TGTGCCAGCACTCGGGAGGGCCCTTACAATGAGCAGTTCTTC. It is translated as CASTREGPYNEQFF.

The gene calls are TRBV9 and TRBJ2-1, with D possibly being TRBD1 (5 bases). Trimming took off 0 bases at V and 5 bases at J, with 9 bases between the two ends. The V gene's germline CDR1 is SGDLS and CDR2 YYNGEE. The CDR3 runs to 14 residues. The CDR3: CASSVVSRDNEQFF. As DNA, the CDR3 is TGTGCCAGCAGCGTAGTGTCCAGGGACAATGAGCAGTTCTTC.

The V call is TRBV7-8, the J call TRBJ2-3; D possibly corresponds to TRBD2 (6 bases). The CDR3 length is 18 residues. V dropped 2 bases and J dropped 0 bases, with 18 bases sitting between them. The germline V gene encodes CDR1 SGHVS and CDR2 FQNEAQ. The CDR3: CASSLRGTSLASTDTQYF. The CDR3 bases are TGTGCCAGCAGCTTACGGGGCACTAGCTTAGCTAGCACAGATACGCAGTATTTT.